One and the same sample provided the 14 T cell receptor beta chains below, sequenced in a study of cytomegalovirus exposure and HLA in healthy donors. The PCR employed 60 Vbeta primers together with 13 Jbeta primers. The protocol was immunoSEQ multiplex PCR, while the TCRdb copy is restricted to in-frame clones and leaves out a portion. The sample has roughly 200,000 clones; around 73% are singletons. What was sequenced was PBMCs. Every receptor here comes from a woman aged 25 to 45 in good health and CMV-seronegative.

This clone was recorded once. In DNA, the CDR3 is TGTGCCAGCAGCTTGGAAGGGGCCGGGCGCTCTGAAAAACTGTTTTTT. Its protein product is CASSLEGAGRSEKLFF. V usage is TRBV5-6 and J usage is TRBJ1-4; maybe TRBD1 (5 bases). The length of the CDR3 is 16 residues. Trimming removed 0 bases at V and 7 bases at J, with 16 bases between. In germline, CDR1 is SGHDT, CDR2 YYEEEE.

The gene calls are TRBV5-1 and TRBJ1-4, with 7 bases lining up with TRBD1. CDR3 length equals 15 residues. With 4 bases clipped from V and 7 bases from J, the junction kept 10 bases outside the gene matches. The germline V gene has CDR1 SGHRS and CDR2 YFSETQ. This chain's CDR3 is CASSLDRDLGEKLFF. CDR3 DNA sequence: TGCGCCAGCAGCCTAGACAGGGATCTTGGTGAAAAACTGTTTTTT.

J is TRBJ1-2 and V is TRBV7-3, with D perhaps TRBD1 (6 bases). This CDR3 spans 14 amino acids. Trimming removed 2 bases from V and 6 bases from J, with 13 bases in between. The germline gives CDR1 SGHTA, CDR2 FQGTGA. CDR3 DNA: TGTGCCAGCAGCTTACGGGGGGCTCAAAATGGCTACACCTTC. Translation: CASSLRGAQNGYTF. Based on the CDR3 plus reference TRBV7-3 and TRBJ1-2, the full variable domain is GAGVSQTPSNKVTEKGKYVELRCDPISGHTALYWYRQSLGQGPEFLIYFQGTGAADDSGLPNDRFFAVRPEGSVSTLKIQRTERGDSAVYLCASSLRGAQNGYTFGSGTRLTVV.

The CDR3 coding sequence is TGTGCCAGCAGCCAAGCCTGGTTGCCAGCTGAAGCTTTCTTT. Translating it yields CASSQAWLPAEAFF. This chain links TRBV14 with TRBJ1-1, with D uncertain. Germline CDR1 SGHDN, CDR2 FVKESK. Trimming pared 1 base from V and 6 bases from J, leaving 12 bases between. The CDR3 length is 14 residues.

The J gene is TRBJ1-1, the V gene TRBV11-1; D not certain. V was trimmed by 5 bases and J by 0 bases, leaving 16 bases between them. Germline CDR1 is SGHAT and CDR2 is FQDESV (reference sequence). This CDR3 has 16 residues. The CDR3 region is CASSPSRRVMNTEAFF. In DNA, the CDR3 is TGTGCCAGCAGCCCTAGCCGACGGGTTATGAACACTGAAGCTTTCTTT.

This sequence joins TRBV19 and TRBJ2-1; 8 positions agree with TRBD1. The J segment lost 7 bases and the V segment lost 4 bases, leaving 12 bases of the junction unmatched. CDR3 length equals 16 residues. Per germline, CDR1 LNHDA and CDR2 SQIVND (reference sequence). The chain's CDR3 is CASSNRQGTPGNEQFF. The CDR3 DNA reads as TGTGCCAGTAGTAACCGACAGGGGACCCCAGGGAATGAGCAGTTCTTC.

The chain combines TRBV19 with TRBJ2-7; 10 bases are shared with TRBD1. V trimming: 5 bases; J trimming: 3 bases; junction bases outside the gene matches: 4. The germline CDR1 and CDR2 sequences are LNHDA and SQIVND (reference sequence). The CDR3 extends over 14 amino acids. DNA of the CDR3: TGTGCCAGTAGTCCGGGGACAGGGGACTACGAGCAGTACTTC. It codes for CASSPGTGDYEQYF.

The CDR3 is CASSLSGGTPFDTQYF. In DNA, the CDR3 is TGTGCCAGCAGTTTATCGGGGGGAACCCCCTTCGATACGCAGTATTTT. This sequence joins TRBV27 and TRBJ2-3; tentative D call: TRBD2 (6 bases). CDR3 length: 16 amino acids. The V end was cut by 0 bases, the J end by 6 bases, with 16 bases between. Germline CDR1 and CDR2: MNHEY and SMNVEV (reference sequence).

The V gene is TRBV10-3, the J gene TRBJ1-6; D gene unclear. The CDR3 sequence is 18 residues long. Trimming left V 1 base short and J 1 base short, with 14 bases between. Germline loops: CDR1 ENHRY, CDR2 SYGVKD. The CDR3 spells CAISEYGFKRSYNSPLHF. For the CDR3, the DNA is TGTGCCATCAGTGAGTATGGTTTCAAGCGATCCTATAATTCACCCCTCCACTTT.

The chain couples TRBV6-6 to TRBJ1-2, with D perhaps TRBD1 (6 bases). From germline, CDR1 is MNHNY and CDR2 SVGAGI (reference sequence). The ends were cut back, 7 bases at V and 8 bases at J, with 17 bases in the middle. This CDR3 has 13 amino acids. In nucleotides, the CDR3 is TGTGCCAGCACAACAGGCAGGGGTTTCGGCTACACCTTC. This sequence encodes CASTTGRGFGYTF.

This clone occurred a few times. The chain has TRBV6-6 and TRBJ1-1; D not resolved. The CDR3 contains 14 residues. Germline loops: CDR1 MNHNY, CDR2 SVGAGI (reference sequence). The V gene lost 4 bases and the J gene lost 1 base, with 10 bases spanning the gap. For the CDR3, the DNA is TGTGCCAGCAGTTTTGGCCCCGAGAACACTGAAGCTTTCTTT. The encoded protein is CASSFGPENTEAFF.

The chain has TRBV5-1 and TRBJ2-3; D may be TRBD1 (6 bases). Germline lookup yields CDR1 SGHRS and CDR2 YFSETQ. With 1 base removed from V and 5 bases from J, the gap between germline ends came to 20 bases. CDR3 length: 17 amino acids. The CDR3 bases are TGCGCCAGCAGCTTGACACCACAGGGAGATGTTAAAGATACGCAGTATTTT. Its protein is CASSLTPQGDVKDTQYF.

This chain links TRBV23-1 with TRBJ2-7; 10 bases match TRBD1. TRBV23-1 is identified as an open reading frame with a role that is uncertain. This CDR3 has 18 amino acids. Trimming took 0 bases from V and 3 from J; bases not matched to a gene: 11. Here the CDR3 DNA reads TGCGCCAGCAGTCAATCTCCCGGGACAGGGGTCGGGGACTACGAGCAGTACTTC. This translates into CASSQSPGTGVGDYEQYF.

CDR3 residues: CASSYMAGGPNYGYTF. Written as DNA, the CDR3 is TGTGCCAGCAGTTATATGGCAGGGGGCCCCAACTATGGCTACACCTTC. The J gene is TRBJ1-2, the V gene TRBV6-5, with 8 bases matching TRBD1. This CDR3 region has 16 residues. Germline V gene lookup returns CDR1 MNHEY and CDR2 SVGAGI. Losses at the gene ends were 3 bases for V and 2 bases for J; bases not matched to a gene: 8.